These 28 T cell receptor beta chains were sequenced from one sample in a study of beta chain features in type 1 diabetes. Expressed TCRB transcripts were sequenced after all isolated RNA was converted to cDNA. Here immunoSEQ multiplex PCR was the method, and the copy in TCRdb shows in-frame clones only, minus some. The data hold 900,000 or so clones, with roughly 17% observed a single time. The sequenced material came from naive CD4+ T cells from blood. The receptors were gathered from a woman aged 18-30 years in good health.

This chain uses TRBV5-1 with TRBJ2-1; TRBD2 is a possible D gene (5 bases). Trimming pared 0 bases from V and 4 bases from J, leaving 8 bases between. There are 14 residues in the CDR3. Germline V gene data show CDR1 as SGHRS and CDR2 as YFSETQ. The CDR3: CASSLVGEYNEQFF. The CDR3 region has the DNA TGCGCCAGCAGCTTGGTCGGGGAGTACAATGAGCAGTTCTTC.

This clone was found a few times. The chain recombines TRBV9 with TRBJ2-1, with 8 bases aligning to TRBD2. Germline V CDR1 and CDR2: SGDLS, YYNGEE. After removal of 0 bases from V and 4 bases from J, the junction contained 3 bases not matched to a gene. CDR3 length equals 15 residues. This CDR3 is CASSVAREGYNEQFF. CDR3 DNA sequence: TGTGCCAGCAGCGTAGCACGGGAGGGGTACAATGAGCAGTTCTTC.

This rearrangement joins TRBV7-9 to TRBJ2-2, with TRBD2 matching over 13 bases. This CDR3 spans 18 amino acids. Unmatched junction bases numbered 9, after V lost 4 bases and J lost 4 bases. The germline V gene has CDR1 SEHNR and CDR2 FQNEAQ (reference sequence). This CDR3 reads CASSSPRTSGSITGELFF. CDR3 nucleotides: TGTGCCAGCAGCTCGCCACGGACTAGCGGGAGTATCACCGGGGAGCTGTTTTTT. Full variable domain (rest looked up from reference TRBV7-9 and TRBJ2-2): DTGVSQNPRHKITKRGQNVTFRCDPISEHNRLYWYRQTLGQGPEFLTYFQNEAQLEKSRLLSDRFSAERPKGSFSTLEIQRTEQGDSAMYLCASSSPRTSGSITGELFFGEGSRLTVL.

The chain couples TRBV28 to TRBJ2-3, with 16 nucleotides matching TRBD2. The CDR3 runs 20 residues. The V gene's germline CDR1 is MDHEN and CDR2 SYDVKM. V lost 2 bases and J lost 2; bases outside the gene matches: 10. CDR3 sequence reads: CASSLRPGTSGRASTDTQYF. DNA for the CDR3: TGTGCCAGCAGTTTACGACCCGGGACTAGCGGGAGGGCCTCCACAGATACGCAGTATTTT.

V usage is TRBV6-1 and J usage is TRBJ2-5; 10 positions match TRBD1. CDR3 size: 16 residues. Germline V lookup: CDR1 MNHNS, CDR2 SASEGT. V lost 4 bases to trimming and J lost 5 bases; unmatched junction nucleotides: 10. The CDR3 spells CASSGDRGHRQETQYF. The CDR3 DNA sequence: TGTGCCAGCAGTGGCGACAGGGGGCACCGCCAGGAGACCCAGTACTTC.

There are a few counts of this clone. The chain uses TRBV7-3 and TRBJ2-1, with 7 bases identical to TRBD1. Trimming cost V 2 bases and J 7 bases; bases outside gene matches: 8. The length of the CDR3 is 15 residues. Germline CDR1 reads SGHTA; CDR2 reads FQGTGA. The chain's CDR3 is CASSLGQGVGNEQFF. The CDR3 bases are TGTGCCAGCAGCTTAGGTCAGGGGGTTGGGAATGAGCAGTTCTTC.

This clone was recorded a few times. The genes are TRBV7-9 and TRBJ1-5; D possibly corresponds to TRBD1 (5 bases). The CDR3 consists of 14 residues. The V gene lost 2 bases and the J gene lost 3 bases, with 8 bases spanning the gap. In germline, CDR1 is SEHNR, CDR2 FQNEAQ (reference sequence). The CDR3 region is CASSLQGSNQPQHF. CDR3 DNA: TGTGCCAGCAGCTTACAGGGTTCCAATCAGCCCCAGCATTTT.

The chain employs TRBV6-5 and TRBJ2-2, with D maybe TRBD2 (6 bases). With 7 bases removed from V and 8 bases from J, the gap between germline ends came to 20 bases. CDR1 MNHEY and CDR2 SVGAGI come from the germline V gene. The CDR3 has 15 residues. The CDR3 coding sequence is TGTGCCAGCAAACCCAGAAGCGGGTTCGTGGGGGAGCTGTTTTTT. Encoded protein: CASKPRSGFVGELFF.

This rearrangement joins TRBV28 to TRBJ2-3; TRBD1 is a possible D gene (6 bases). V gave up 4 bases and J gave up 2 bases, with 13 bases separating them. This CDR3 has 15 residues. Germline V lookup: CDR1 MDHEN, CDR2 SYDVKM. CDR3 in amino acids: CASSSPAGATDTQYF. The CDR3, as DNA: TGTGCCAGCAGTTCACCGGCAGGGGCCACAGATACGCAGTATTTT. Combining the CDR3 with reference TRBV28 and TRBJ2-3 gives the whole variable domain DVKVTQSSRYLVKRTGEKVFLECVQDMDHENMFWYRQDPGLGLRLIYFSYDVKMKEKGDIPEGYSVSREKKERFSLILESASTNQTSMYLCASSSPAGATDTQYFGPGTRLTVL.

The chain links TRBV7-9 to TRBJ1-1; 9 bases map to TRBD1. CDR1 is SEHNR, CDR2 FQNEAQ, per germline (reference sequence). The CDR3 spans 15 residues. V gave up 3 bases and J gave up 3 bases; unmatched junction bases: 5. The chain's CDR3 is CASSLRGDRDTEAFF. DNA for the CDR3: TGTGCCAGCAGCTTGCGGGGGGACAGGGACACTGAAGCTTTCTTT.

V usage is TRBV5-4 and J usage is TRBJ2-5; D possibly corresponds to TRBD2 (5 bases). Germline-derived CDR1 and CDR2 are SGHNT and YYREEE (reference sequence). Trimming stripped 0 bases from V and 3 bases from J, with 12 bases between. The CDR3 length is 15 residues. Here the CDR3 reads CASSLDQAAKETQYF. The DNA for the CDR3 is TGTGCCAGCAGCTTGGATCAAGCGGCAAAAGAGACCCAGTACTTC.

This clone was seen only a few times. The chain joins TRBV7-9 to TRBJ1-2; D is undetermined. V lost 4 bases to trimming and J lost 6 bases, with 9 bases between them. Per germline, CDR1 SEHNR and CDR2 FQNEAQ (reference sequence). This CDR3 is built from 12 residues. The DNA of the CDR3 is TGTGCCAGCAGCTCTCCCGCGGATGGCTACACCTTC. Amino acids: CASSSPADGYTF.

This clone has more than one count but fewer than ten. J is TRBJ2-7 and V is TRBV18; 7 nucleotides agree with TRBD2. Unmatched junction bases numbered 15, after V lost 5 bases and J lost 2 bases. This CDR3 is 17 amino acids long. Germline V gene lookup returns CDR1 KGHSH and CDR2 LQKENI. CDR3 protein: CASSSQMLGTTTYEQYF. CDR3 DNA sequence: TGTGCCAGCTCATCACAGATGCTTGGGACTACCACCTACGAGCAGTACTTC.

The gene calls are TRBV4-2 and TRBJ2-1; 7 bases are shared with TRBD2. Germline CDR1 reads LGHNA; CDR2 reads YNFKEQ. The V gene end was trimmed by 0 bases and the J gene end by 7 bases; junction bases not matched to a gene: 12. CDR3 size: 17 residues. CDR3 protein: CASSQEHQGASGNEQFF. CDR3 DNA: TGTGCCAGCAGCCAAGAACATCAGGGAGCTAGCGGAAATGAGCAGTTCTTC.

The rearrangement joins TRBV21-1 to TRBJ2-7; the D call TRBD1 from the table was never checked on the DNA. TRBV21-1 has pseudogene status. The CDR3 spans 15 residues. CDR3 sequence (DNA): TGTGCCAGCAGCAGGTGGACAGGGCCCTCCTACGAGCAGTACTTC. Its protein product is CASSRWTGPSYEQYF.

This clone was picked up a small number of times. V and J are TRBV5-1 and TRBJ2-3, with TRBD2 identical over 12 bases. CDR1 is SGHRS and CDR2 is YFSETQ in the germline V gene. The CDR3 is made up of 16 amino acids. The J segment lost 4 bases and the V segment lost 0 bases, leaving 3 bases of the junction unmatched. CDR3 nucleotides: TGCGCCAGCAGCTTGGTGGCTAGCGGGAGGGCAGATACGCAGTATTTT. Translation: CASSLVASGRADTQYF.

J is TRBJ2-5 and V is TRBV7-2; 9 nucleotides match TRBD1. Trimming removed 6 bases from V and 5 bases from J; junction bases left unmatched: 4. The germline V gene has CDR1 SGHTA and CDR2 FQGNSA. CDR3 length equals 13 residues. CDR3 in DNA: TGTGCCAGCAGTGGACAGGGGACGGAGACCCAGTACTTC. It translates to CASSGQGTETQYF.

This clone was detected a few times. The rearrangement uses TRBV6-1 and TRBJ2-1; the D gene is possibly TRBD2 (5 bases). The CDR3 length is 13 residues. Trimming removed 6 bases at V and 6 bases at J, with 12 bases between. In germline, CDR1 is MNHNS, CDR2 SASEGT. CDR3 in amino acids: CASRERTLNEQFF. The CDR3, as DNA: TGTGCCAGCAGGGAAAGGACTCTCAATGAGCAGTTCTTC.

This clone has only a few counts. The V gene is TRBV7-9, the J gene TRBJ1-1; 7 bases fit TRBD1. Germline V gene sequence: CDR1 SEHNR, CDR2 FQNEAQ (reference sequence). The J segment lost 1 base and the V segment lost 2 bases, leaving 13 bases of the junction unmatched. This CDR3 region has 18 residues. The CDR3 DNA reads TGTGCCAGCAGCTTAAAAGAGGGGGCTAGACCCAGGAACACTGAAGCTTTCTTT. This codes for CASSLKEGARPRNTEAFF.

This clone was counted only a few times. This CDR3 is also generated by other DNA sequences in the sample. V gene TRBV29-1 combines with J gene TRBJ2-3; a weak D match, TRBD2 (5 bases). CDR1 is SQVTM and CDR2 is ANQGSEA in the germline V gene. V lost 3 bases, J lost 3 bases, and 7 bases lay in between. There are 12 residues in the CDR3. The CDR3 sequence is CSVDPGTDTQYF. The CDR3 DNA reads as TGCAGCGTTGATCCGGGAACAGATACGCAGTATTTT.

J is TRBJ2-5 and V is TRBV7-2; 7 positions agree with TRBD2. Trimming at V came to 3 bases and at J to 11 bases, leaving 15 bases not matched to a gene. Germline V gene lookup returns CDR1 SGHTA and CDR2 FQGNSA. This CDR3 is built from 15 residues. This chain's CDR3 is CASSLGQGRSREQYF. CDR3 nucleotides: TGTGCCAGCAGCTTGGGTCAGGGCCGGTCGCGGGAGCAGTACTTC.

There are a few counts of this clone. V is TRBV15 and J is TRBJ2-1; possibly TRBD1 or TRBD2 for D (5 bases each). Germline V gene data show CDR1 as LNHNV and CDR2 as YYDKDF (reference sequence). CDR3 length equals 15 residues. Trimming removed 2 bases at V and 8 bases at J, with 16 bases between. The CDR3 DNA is TGTGCCACCAGCAGATCGCCGGGACCCCAGGATGAGCAGTTCTTC. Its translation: CATSRSPGPQDEQFF.

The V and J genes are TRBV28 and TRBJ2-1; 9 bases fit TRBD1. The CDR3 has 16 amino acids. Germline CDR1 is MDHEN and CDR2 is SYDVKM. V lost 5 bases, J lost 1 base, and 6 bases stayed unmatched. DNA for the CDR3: TGTGCCAGCAGTAACCCCGGGACAGGGTCCTACAATGAGCAGTTCTTC. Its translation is CASSNPGTGSYNEQFF.

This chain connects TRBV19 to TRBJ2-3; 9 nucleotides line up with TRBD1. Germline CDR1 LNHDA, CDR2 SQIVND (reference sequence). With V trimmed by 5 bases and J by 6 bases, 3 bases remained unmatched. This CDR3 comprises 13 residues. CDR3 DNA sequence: TGTGCCAGTAGTCCGGACAGGGGTGATACGCAGTATTTT. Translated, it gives CASSPDRGDTQYF.

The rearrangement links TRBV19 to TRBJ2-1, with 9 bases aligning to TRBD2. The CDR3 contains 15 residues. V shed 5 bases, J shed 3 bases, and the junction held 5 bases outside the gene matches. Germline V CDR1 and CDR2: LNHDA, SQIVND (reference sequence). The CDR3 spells CASSFSAGGYNEQFF. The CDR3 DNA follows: TGTGCCAGTAGTTTTTCAGCGGGAGGCTACAATGAGCAGTTCTTC.

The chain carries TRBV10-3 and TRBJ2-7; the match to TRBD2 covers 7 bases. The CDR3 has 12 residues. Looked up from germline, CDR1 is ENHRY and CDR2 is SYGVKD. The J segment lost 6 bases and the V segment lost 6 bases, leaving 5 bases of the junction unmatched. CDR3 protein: CAIRGGSGEQYF. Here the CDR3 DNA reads TGTGCCATCAGGGGCGGGAGCGGCGAGCAGTACTTC.

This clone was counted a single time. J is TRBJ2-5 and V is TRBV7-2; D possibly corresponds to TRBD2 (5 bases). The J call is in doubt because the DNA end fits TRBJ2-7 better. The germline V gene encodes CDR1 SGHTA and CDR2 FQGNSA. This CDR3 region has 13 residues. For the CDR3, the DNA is TGTGCCAGCAGCTTGGCCCGGGGTTACGAGCAGTACTTC. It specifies CASSLARGYEQYF.

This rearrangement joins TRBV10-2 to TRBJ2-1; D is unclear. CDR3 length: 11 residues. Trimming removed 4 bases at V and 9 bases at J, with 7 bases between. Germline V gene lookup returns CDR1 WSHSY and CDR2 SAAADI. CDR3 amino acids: CASSVEFEQFF. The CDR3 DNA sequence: TGCGCCAGCAGTGTTGAGTTTGAGCAGTTCTTC.